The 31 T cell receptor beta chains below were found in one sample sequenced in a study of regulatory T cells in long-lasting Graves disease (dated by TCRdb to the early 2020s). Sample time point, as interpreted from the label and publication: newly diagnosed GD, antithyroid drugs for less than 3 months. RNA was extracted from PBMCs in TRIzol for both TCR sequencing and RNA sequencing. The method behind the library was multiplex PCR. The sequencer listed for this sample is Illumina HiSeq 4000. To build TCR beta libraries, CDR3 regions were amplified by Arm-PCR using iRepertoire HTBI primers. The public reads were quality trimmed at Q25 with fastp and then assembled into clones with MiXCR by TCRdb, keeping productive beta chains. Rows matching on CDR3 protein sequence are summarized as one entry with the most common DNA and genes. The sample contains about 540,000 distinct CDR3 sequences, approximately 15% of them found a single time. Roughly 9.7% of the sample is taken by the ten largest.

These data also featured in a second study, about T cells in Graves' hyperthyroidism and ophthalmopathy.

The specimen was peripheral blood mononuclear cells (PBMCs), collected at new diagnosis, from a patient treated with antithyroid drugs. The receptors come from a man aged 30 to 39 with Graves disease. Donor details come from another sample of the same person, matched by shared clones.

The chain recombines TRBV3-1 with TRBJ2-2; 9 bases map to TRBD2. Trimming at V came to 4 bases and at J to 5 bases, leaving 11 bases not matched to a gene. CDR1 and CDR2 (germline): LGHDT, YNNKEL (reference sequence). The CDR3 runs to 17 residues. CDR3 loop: CASSRRTPSGETGELFF. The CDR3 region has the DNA TGTGCCAGCAGCCGCCGAACCCCTAGCGGGGAAACCGGGGAGCTGTTTTTT.

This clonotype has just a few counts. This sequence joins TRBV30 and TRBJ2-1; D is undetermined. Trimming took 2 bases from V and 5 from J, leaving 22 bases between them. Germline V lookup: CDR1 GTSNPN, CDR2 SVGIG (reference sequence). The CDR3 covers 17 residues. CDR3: CAWSFRRSDPRDNEQFF. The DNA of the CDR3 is TGTGCCTGGAGTTTCCGCCGCTCGGACCCCCGGGACAATGAGCAGTTCTTC.

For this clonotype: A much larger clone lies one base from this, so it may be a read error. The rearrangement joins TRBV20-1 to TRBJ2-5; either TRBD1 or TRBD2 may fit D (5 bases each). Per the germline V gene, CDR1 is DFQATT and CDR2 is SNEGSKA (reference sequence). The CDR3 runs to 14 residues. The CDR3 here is CSAMPLTGQEAQYF. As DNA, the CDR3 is TGCAGTGCTATGCCCCTGACGGGGCAAGAGGCCCAGTACTTC.

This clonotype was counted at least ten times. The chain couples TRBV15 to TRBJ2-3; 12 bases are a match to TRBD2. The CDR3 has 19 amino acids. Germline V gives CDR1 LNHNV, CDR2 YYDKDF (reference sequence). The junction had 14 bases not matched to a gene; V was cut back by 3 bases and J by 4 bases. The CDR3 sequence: CATSRSPGLAGGPADTQYF. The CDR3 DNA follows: TGTGCCACCAGCAGGTCCCCGGGACTAGCGGGCGGGCCAGCAGATACGCAGTATTTT.

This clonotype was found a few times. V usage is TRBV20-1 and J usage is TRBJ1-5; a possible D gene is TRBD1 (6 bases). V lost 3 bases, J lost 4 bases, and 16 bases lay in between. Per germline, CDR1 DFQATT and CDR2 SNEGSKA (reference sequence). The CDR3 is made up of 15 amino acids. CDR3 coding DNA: TGCAGTGCTAGCGAACAGGGCGATCCGAATCAGCCCCAGCATTTT. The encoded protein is CSASEQGDPNQPQHF.

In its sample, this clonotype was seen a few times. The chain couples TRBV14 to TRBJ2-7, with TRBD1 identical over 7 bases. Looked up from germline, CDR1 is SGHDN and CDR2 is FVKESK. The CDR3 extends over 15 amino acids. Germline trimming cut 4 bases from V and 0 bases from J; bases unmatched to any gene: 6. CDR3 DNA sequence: TGTGCCAGCAGCCCAATAACAGGGGACTCCTACGAGCAGTACTTC. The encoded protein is CASSPITGDSYEQYF.

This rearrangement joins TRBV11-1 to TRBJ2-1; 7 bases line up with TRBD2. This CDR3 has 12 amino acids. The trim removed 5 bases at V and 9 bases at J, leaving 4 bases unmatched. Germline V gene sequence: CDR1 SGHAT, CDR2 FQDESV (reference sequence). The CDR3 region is CASSGLEGEQFF. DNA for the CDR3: TGTGCCAGCAGCGGACTAGAGGGTGAGCAGTTCTTC.

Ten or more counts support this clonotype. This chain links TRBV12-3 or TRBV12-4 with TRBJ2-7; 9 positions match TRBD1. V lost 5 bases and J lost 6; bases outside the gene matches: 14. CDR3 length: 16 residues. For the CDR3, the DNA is TGTGCCAGCAGTCCAATAGCCGGGACAGGGCGGGCCGAGCAGTACTTC. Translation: CASSPIAGTGRAEQYF.

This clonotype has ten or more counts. DNA of the CDR3: TGTGCCAGCAGTCCCAGGCGTCAGGGAGGTCAGCCCCAGCATTTT. Translated, it gives CASSPRRQGGQPQHF. The V and J genes are TRBV27 and TRBJ1-5, with D perhaps TRBD1 (5 bases). Germline CDR1 is MNHEY and CDR2 is SMNVEV (reference sequence). The length of the CDR3 is 15 residues. Trimming left V 5 bases short and J 6 bases short, with 17 bases between.

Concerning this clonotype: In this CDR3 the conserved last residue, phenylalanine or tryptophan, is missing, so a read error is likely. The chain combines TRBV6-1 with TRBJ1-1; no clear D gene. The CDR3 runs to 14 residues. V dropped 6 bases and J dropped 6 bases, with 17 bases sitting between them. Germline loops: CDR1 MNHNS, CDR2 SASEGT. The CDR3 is CASRLGNLLSEAFS. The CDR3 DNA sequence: TGTGCCAGCAGACTAGGGAACCTCTTATCTGAAGCTTTCTCT.

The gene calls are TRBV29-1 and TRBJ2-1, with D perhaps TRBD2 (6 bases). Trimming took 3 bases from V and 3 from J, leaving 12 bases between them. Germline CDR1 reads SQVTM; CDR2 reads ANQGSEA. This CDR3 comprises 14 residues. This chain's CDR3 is CSVDSGLHYNEQFF. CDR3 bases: TGCAGCGTTGACTCGGGACTCCACTACAATGAGCAGTTCTTC.

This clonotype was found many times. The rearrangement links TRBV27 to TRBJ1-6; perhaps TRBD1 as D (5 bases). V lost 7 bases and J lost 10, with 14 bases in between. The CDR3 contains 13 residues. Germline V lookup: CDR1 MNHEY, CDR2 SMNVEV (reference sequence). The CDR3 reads CASKVGGKSPLHF. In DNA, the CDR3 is TGTGCCAGCAAGGTGGGGGGAAAGTCACCCCTCCACTTT.

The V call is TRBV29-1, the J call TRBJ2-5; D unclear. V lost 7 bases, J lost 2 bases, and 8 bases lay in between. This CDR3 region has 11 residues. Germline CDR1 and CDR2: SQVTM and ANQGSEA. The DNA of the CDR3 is TGCAGCGCCTATCTGCAAGAGACCCAGTACTTC. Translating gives CSAYLQETQYF.

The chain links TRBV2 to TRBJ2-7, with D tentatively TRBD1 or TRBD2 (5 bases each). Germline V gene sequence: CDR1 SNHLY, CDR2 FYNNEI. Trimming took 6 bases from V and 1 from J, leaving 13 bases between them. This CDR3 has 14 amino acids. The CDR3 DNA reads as TGTGCCAGCAGGAACCGGGGCAGATCCTACGAGCAGTACTTC. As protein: CASRNRGRSYEQYF.

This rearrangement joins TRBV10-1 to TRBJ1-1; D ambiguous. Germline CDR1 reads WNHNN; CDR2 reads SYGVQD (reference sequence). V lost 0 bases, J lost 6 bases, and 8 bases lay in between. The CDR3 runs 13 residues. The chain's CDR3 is CASSESIYAEAFF. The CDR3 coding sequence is TGCGCCAGCAGTGAGTCCATCTACGCTGAAGCTTTCTTT.

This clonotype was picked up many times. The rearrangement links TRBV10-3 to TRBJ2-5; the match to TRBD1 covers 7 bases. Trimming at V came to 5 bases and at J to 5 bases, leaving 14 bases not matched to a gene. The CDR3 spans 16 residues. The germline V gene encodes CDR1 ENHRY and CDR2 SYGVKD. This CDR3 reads CAISSTPGTAPETQYF. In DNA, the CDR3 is TGTGCCATCAGTTCCACCCCCGGGACAGCCCCCGAGACCCAGTACTTC.

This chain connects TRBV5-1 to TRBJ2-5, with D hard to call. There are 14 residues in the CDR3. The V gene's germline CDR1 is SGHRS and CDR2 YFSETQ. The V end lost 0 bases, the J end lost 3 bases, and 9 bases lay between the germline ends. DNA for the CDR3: TGCGCCAGCAGCTTGGCGGCGCGAGAAGAGACCCAGTACTTC. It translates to CASSLAAREETQYF.

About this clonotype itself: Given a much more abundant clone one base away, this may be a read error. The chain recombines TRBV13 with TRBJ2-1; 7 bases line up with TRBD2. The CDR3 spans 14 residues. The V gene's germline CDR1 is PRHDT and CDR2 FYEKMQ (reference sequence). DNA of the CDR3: TGTGCCAGCAGCCCGACTAGCAGGGTCAATGAGCAGCTCTTC. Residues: CASSPTSRVNEQLF.

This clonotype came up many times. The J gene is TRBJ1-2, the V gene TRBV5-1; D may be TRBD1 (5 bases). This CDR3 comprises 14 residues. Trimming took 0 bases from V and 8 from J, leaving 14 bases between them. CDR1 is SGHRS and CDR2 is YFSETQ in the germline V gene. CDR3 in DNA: TGCGCCAGCAGCTTGGACCCAGGGTTCGGCGGCTACACCTTC. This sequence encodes CASSLDPGFGGYTF.

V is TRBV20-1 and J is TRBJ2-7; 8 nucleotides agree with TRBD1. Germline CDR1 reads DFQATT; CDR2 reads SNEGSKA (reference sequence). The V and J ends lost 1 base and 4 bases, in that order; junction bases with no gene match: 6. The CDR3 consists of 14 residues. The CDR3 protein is CSARGPDRVYEQYF. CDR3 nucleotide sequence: TGCAGTGCTAGAGGTCCGGACAGGGTTTACGAGCAGTACTTC.

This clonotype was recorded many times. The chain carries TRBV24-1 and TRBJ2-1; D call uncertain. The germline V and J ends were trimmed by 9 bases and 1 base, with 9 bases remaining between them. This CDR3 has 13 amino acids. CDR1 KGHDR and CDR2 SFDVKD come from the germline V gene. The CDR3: CATGDPSYNEQFF. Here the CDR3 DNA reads TGTGCCACCGGGGATCCGTCCTACAATGAGCAGTTCTTC.

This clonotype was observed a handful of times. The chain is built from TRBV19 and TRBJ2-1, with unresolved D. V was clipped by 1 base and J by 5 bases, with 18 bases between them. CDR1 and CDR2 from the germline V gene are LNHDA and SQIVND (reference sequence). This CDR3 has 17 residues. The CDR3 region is CASSIGPLVRNHNEQFF. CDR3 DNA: TGTGCCAGTAGTATAGGTCCCTTAGTCAGGAACCACAATGAGCAGTTCTTC.

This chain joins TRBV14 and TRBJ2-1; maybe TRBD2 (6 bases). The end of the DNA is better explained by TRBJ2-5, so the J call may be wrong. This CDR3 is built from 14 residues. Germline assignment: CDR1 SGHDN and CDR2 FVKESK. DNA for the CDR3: TGTGCCAGCAGCGGGGGGACGGTGGGGCAGACCCAGTACTTC. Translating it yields CASSGGTVGQTQYF.

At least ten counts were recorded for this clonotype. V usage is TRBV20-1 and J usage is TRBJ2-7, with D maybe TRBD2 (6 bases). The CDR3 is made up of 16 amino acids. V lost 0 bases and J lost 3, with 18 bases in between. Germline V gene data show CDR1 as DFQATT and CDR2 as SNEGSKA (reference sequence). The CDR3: CSARDVGGGLIYEQYF. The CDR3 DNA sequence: TGCAGTGCTAGAGATGTTGGGGGAGGCCTTATCTACGAGCAGTACTTC.

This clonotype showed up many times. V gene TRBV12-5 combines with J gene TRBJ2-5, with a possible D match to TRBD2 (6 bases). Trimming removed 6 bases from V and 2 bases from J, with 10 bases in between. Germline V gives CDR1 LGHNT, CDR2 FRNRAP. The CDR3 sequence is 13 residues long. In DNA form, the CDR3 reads TGTGCTAGTGGCTTAGCGGTACAAGAGACCCAGTACTTC. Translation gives CASGLAVQETQYF.

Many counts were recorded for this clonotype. The CDR3 sequence is CASSFRTRLAGSYNEQFF. For the CDR3, the DNA is TGTGCCAGCAGTTTTAGGACAAGACTAGCGGGATCCTACAATGAGCAGTTCTTC. The chain employs TRBV27 and TRBJ2-1, with 11 bases matching TRBD2. Germline assignment: CDR1 MNHEY and CDR2 SMNVEV (reference sequence). This CDR3 is built from 18 residues. Trimming took 3 bases from V and 1 from J; bases not matched to a gene: 8.

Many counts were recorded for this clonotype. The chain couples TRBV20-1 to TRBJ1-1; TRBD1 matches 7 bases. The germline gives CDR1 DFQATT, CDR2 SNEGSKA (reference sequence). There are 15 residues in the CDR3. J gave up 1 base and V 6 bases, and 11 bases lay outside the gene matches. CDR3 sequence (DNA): TGCAGTGCCCGAAGGACAGGCCAAGGGAACACTGAAGCTTTCTTT. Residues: CSARRTGQGNTEAFF.

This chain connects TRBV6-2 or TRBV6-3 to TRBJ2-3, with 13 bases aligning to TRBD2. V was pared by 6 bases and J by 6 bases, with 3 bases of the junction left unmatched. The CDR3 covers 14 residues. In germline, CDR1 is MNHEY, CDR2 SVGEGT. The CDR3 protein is CASRGLAGWDTQYF. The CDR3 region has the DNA TGTGCCAGCAGGGGACTAGCGGGATGGGATACGCAGTATTTT.

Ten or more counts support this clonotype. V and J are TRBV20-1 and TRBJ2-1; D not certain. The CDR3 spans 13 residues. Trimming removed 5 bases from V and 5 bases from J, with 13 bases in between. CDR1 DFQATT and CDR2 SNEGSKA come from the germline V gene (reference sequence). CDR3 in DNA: TGCAGTGCTCCCGGCACATTCCACAATGAGCAGTTCTTC. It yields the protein CSAPGTFHNEQFF.

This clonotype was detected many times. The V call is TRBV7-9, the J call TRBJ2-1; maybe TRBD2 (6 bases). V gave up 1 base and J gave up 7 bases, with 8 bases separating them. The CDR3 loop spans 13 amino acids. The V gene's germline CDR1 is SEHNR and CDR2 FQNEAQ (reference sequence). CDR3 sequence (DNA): TGTGCCAGCAGCTTAGGAGCGGGTAATGAGCAGTTCTTC. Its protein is CASSLGAGNEQFF.

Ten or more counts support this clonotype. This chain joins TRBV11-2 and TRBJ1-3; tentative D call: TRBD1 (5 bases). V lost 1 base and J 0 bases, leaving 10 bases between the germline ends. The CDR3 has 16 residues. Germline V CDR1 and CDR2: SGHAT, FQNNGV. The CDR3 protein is CASSLVAQGSGNTIYF. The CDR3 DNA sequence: TGTGCCAGCAGCTTAGTGGCCCAGGGCTCTGGAAACACCATATATTTT.